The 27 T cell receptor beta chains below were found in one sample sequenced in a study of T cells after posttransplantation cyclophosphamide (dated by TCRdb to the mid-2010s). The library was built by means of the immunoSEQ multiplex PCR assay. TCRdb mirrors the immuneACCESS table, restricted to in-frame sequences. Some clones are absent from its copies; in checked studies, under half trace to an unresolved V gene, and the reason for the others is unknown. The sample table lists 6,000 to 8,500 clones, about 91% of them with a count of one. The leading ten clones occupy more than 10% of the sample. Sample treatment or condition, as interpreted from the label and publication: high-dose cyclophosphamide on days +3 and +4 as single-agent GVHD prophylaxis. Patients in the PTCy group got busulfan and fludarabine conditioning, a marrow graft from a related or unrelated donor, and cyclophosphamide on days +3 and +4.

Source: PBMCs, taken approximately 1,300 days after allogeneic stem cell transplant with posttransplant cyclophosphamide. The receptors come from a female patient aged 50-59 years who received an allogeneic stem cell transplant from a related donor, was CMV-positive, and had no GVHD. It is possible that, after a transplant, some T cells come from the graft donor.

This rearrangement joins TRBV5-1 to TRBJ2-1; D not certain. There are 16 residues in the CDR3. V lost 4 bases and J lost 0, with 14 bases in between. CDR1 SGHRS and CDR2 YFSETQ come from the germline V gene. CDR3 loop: CASSPRRLSSYNEQFF. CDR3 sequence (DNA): TGCGCCAGCAGCCCGAGGCGCTTAAGCTCCTACAATGAGCAGTTCTTC.

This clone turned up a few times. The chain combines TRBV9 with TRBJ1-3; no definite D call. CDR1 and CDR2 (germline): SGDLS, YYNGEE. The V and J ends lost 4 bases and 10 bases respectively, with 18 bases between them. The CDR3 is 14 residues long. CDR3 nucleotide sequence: TGTGCCAGCAGCACGGGAGCCGATTGGAGGACCATATATTTT. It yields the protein CASSTGADWRTIYF.

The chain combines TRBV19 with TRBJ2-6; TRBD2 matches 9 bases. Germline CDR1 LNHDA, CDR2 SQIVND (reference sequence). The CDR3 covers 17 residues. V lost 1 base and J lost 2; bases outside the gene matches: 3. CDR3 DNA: TGTGCCAGTAGTATAGTAGCGGGAGCGGCTGGGGCCAACGTCCTGACTTTC. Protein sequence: CASSIVAGAAGANVLTF.

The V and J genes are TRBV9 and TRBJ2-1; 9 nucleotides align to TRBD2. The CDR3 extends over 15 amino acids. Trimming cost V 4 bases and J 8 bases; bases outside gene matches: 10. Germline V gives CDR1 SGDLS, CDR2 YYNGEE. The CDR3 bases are TGTGCCAGCAGCACCCCTGCGGGAGGGCGCCATGAGCAGTTCTTC. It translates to CASSTPAGGRHEQFF.

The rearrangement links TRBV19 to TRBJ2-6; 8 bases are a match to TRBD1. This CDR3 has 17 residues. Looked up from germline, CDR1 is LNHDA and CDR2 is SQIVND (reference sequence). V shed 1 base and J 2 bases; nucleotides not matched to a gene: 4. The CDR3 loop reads CASSIGSGGAGANVLTF. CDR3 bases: TGTGCCAGTAGTATAGGGTCAGGGGGCGCTGGGGCCAACGTCCTGACTTTC.

The CDR3 bases are TGCAGCGTTGCTGAGCGGGCAAGTACAGATACGCAGTATTTT. This gives the protein CSVAERASTDTQYF. This chain connects TRBV29-1 to TRBJ2-3; D might be TRBD2 (6 bases). CDR3 size: 14 residues. V was trimmed by 4 bases and J by 3 bases, leaving 14 bases between them. Germline V gene lookup returns CDR1 SQVTM and CDR2 ANQGSEA.

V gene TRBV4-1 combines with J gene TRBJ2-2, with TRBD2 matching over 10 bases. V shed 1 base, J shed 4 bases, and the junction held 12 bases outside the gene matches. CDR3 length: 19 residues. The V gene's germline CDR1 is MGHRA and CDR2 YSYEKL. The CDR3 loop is CASSQASGRVGVATGELFF. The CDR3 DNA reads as TGCGCCAGCAGCCAAGCAAGCGGGAGGGTCGGGGTAGCCACCGGGGAGCTGTTTTTT.

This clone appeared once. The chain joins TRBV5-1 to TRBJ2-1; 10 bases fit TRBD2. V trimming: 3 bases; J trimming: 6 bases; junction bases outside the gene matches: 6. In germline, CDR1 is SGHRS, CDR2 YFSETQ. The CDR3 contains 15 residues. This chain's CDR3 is CASSSITSGTNEQFF. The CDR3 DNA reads TGCGCCAGCAGCTCAATAACTAGCGGGACCAATGAGCAGTTCTTC. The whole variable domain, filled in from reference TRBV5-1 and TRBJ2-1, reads KAGVTQTPRYLIKTRGQQVTLSCSPISGHRSVSWYQQTPGQGLQFLFEYFSETQRNKGNFPGRFSGRQFSNSRSEMNVSTLELGDSALYLCASSSITSGTNEQFFGPGTRLTVL.

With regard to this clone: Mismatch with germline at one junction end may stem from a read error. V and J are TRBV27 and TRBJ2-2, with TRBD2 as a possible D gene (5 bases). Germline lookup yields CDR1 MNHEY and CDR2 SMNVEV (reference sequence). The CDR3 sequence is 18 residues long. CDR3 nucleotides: TGTGCCAGCAGTAAAGGGTATGTTTCGCGGACCGAACACCGGGGAGCTGTTTTT. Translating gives CASSKGYVSRTEHRGAVF.

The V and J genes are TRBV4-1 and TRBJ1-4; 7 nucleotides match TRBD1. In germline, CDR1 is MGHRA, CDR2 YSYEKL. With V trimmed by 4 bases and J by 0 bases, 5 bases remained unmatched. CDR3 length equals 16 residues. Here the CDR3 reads CASSLRTGSTNEKLFF. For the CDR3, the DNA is TGCGCCAGCAGCCTCCGGACAGGCTCAACTAATGAAAAACTGTTTTTT.

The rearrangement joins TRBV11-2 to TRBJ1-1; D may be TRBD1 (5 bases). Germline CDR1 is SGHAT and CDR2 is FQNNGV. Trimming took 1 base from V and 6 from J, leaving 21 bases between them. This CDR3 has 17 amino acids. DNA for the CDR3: TGTGCCAGCAGCTTAGCGGCCTCGAGGGGAGGGTACGCTGAAGCTTTCTTT. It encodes CASSLAASRGGYAEAFF. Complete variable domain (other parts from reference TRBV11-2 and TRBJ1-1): EAGVAQSPRYKIIEKRQSVAFWCNPISGHATLYWYQQILGQGPKLLIQFQNNGVVDDSQLPKDRFSAERLKGVDSTLKIQPAKLEDSAVYLCASSLAASRGGYAEAFFGQGTRLTVV.

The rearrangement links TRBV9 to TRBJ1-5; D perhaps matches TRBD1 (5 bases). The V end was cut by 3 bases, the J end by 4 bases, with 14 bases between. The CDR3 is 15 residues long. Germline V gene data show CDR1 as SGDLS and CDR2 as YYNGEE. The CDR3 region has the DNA TGTGCCAGCAGCGCCACAGGCGCGTCTAATCAGCCCCAGCATTTT. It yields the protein CASSATGASNQPQHF.

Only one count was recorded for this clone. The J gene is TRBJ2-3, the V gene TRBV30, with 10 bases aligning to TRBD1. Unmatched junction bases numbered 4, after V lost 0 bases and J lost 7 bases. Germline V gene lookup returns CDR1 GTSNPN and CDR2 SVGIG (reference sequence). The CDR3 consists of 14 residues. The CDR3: CAWSVRDRGNTQYF. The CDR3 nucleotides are TGTGCCTGGAGTGTACGGGACAGGGGAAATACGCAGTATTTT.

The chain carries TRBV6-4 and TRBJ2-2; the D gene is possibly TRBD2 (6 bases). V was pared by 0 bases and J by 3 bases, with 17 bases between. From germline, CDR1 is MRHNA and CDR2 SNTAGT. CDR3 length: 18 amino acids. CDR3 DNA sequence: TGTGCCAGCAGTGACTCGATGGGAGGTGGGGGAGACACCGGGGAGCTGTTTTTT. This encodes CASSDSMGGGGDTGELFF.

CDR3 bases: TGCGCCAGCAGCTTGGCAGGGGAGAACACCGGGGAGCTGTTTTTT. Encoded protein: CASSLAGENTGELFF. The genes are TRBV5-1 and TRBJ2-2, with a possible D match to TRBD1 (6 bases). Germline CDR1 SGHRS, CDR2 YFSETQ. This CDR3 has 15 residues. V lost 0 bases, J lost 1 base, and 7 bases lay in between.

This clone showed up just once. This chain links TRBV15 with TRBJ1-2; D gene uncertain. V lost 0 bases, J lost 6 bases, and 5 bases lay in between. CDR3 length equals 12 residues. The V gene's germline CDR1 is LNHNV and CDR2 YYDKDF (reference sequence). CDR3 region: CATSREEDGYTF. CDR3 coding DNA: TGTGCCACCAGCAGAGAAGAGGATGGCTACACCTTC.

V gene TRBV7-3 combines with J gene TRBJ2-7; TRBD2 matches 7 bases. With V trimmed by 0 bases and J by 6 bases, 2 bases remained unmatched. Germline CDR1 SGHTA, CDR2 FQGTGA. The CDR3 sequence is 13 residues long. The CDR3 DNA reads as TGTGCCAGCAGCTTAACGGGCGGGGGCGAGCAGTACTTC. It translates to CASSLTGGGEQYF.

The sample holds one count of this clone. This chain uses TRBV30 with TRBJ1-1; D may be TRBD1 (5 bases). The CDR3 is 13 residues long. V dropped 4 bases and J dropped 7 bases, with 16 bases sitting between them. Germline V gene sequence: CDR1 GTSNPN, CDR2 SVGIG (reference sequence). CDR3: CAWTPGRQGEAFF. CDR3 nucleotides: TGTGCCTGGACCCCTGGGCGTCAGGGTGAAGCTTTCTTT.

In nucleotides, the CDR3 is TGCAGCGTTGGGGACAGGGAAGGCTACACCTTC. It yields the protein CSVGDREGYTF. This sequence joins TRBV29-1 and TRBJ1-2, with TRBD1 matching over 9 bases. Per the germline V gene, CDR1 is SQVTM and CDR2 is ANQGSEA. The CDR3 consists of 11 residues. J lost 8 bases, V lost 4 bases, and 2 bases had no gene match.

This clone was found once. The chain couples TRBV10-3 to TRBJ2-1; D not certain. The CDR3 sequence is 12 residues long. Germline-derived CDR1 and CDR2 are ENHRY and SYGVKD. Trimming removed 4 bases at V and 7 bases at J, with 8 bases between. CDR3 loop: CAISGGSNEQFF. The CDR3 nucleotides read TGTGCCATCAGTGGAGGAAGTAATGAGCAGTTCTTC.

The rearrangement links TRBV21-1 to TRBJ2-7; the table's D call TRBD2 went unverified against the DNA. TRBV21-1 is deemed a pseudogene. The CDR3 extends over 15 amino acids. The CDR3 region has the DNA TGTGCCAGCAACAAACCGGGACTAGCGGGATCCGAGCAGTACTTC. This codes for CASNKPGLAGSEQYF.

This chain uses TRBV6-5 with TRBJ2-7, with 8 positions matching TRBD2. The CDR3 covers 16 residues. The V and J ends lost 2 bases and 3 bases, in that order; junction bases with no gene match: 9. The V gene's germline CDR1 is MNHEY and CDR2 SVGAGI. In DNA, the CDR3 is TGTGCCAGCAGTTACGGCAGCCCGGGACTAGTCTACGAGCAGTACTTC. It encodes CASSYGSPGLVYEQYF.

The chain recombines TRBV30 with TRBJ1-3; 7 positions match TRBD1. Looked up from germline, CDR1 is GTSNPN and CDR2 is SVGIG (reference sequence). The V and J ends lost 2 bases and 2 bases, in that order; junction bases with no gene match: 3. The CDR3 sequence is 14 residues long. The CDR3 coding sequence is TGTGCCTGGAGTCCCGGACAGGCTGGAAACACCATATATTTT. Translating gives CAWSPGQAGNTIYF.

CDR3 nucleotides: TGTGCCAGCAAGTTGAGCTCCTACAATGAGCAGTTCTTC. It codes for CASKLSSYNEQFF. The rearrangement links TRBV6-5 to TRBJ2-1; D unresolved. Germline lookup yields CDR1 MNHEY and CDR2 SVGAGI. This CDR3 is built from 13 residues. V lost 7 bases, J lost 0 bases, and 7 bases lay in between.

In DNA, the CDR3 is TGTGCCAGCAGTTTCAAGGGACTCACCCGCAACTATGGCTACACCTTC. This gives the protein CASSFKGLTRNYGYTF. The V gene is TRBV27, the J gene TRBJ1-2; TRBD1 is a possible D gene (5 bases). CDR1 is MNHEY and CDR2 is SMNVEV in the germline V gene (reference sequence). Trimming removed 3 bases at V and 2 bases at J, with 16 bases between. The CDR3 is 16 amino acids.

In DNA form, the CDR3 reads TGTGCCAGCGAGCAGGGCGGGACCTACGAGCAGTACTTC. It codes for CASEQGGTYEQYF. The rearrangement joins TRBV5-8 to TRBJ2-7; TRBD2 is a possible D gene (6 bases). The CDR3 sequence is 13 residues long. Per germline, CDR1 SGHTS and CDR2 YDEGEE. Trimming took off 7 bases at V and 2 bases at J, with 13 bases between the two ends.

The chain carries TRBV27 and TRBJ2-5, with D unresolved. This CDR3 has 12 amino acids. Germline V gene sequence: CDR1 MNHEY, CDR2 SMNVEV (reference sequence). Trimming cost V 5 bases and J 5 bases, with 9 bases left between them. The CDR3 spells CASSPEEETQYF. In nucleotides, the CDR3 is TGTGCCAGCAGTCCAGAGGAGGAGACCCAGTACTTC.